This T cell receptor beta chain derives from a study of OX40 agonist ivuxolimab in advanced cancers. Study details: Hepatocellular carcinoma, melanoma, renal cell or head and neck cancer occurred in dose-escalation patients. Allowance was made for prior anti-PD-1, anti-PD-L1 or anti-CTLA-4 therapy, and approximately 41% had some. General study points: At 0.1 to 3.0 mg/kg, clonal expansion of CD4+ and CD8+ blood T cells had occurred by week 6.

Clones were read by immunoSEQ multiplex PCR, and TCRdb kept only the in-frame ones, dropping some. The sample lists just under 65,000 clones, roughly 88% occurring once. CDR1 is SGHRS and CDR2 is YFSETQ in the germline V gene. Trimming pared 0 bases from V and 5 bases from J, leaving 12 bases between. CDR3 length: 15 residues. Concerning this clone itself: Its antigen is unidentified.

The TCR was taken from an adult with an advanced solid tumor such as melanoma, head and neck, liver or kidney cancer. The sequences come from CD4+ or CD8+ T cells sorted from blood, collected in a trial of the OX40 agonist ivuxolimab. The chain couples TRBV5-1 to TRBJ2-1; tentatively, D is TRBD1 or TRBD2 (6 bases each). The CDR3 loop is CASSLVGGQNNEQFF. The CDR3 nucleotides read TGCGCCAGCAGCTTGGTAGGGGGGCAAAACAATGAGCAGTTCTTC.